This T cell receptor (beta chain) was recorded in a study of radiotherapy plus CTLA-4 blockade in lung cancer. Study overall: The study recorded objective responses in 18% of patients and disease control in 25% to 35%. Points from the study as a whole: Peripheral blood showed expansion of tumor-derived TCR clones after radiotherapy and ipilimumab. Reports state that early shifts in blood T cell clones, with interferon-beta, best predicted response.

Method: immunoSEQ multiplex PCR; TCRdb's copy keeps in-frame clones and lacks some. The sample consists of roughly 42,000 clones, roughly 79% of them appearing once. Chemo-refractory metastatic non-small-cell lung cancer patients underwent focal radiation alongside CTLA-4 blockade with ipilimumab. V lost 3 bases to trimming and J lost 4 bases; unmatched junction nucleotides: 5. CDR3 length equals 14 residues. Germline assignment: CDR1 LNHDA and CDR2 SQIVND (reference sequence). This clone was seen only a few times. Its matching antigen is unknown. The sample here was peripheral blood, taken from a patient treated with radiotherapy plus ipilimumab. The sequence was collected from a human donor with non-small cell lung cancer that progressed on radiotherapy plus ipilimumab. The chain uses TRBV19 and TRBJ2-7, with 8 bases fitting TRBD1. In DNA, the CDR3 is TGTGCCAGTAGTATTCAAACAGGGGGGTACGAGCAGTACTTC. Its translation: CASSIQTGGYEQYF.